This is a list of T cell receptor beta chains from one sample in a study of blood T cell repertoires in COVID-19. This table comes from immunoSEQ multiplex PCR, and its TCRdb copy is limited to in-frame clones, with some not included. This sample has some 160,000 clones, with roughly 89% found just once. The sample comprised peripheral blood. The receptors here all came from a woman aged 70-85 years with COVID-19, enrolled during active disease. The CDR3 runs from the conserved cysteine through the conserved F or W. Fields, in order: J gene, V gene, clone size, D gene, CDR3 DNA, CDR3 protein. The D gene is left open where the match is weak. Clone size appears in some rows only: once, few, many, or a class for an expanded clone.

J gene: TRBJ2-1
V gene: TRBV5-5
clone size: once
D gene: TRBD1
CDR3 DNA: TGTGCCAGCAGCTCCCTCGGACAGGGCTCCTACAATGAGCAGTTCTTC
CDR3 protein: CASSSLGQGSYNEQFF

J gene: TRBJ2-7
V gene: TRBV5-6
clone size: -
D gene: TRBD1
CDR3 DNA: TGTGCCAGCAGCTTGGCCGGACAGGGGTTCTACGAGCAGTACTTC
CDR3 protein: CASSLAGQGFYEQYF

J gene: TRBJ2-7
V gene: TRBV18
clone size: -
D gene: TRBD2
CDR3 DNA: TGTGCCAGCTCAACCGGGACTGCGGGGGGATACGAGCAGTACTTC
CDR3 protein: CASSTGTAGGYEQYF

J gene: TRBJ1-1
V gene: TRBV6-6
clone size: -
D gene: -
CDR3 DNA: TGTGCCAGCAACTACCGGCCTCGCGGCGCGAACACTGAAGCTTTCTTT
CDR3 protein: CASNYRPRGANTEAFF

J gene: TRBJ1-5
V gene: TRBV2
clone size: -
D gene: -
CDR3 DNA: TGTGCCAGCAGCCGACAGATTGATCAGCCCCAGCATTTT
CDR3 protein: CASSRQIDQPQHF

J gene: TRBJ1-5
V gene: TRBV30
clone size: -
D gene: -
CDR3 DNA: TGTGCCTGGAGTGTAAGCATCGCCCATCAGCCCCAGCATTTT
CDR3 protein: CAWSVSIAHQPQHF

J gene: TRBJ1-5
V gene: TRBV16
clone size: -
D gene: -
CDR3 DNA: TGTGCCAGCAGCCGTATTGGGGCGGAGCCCCAGCATTTT
CDR3 protein: CASSRIGAEPQHF

J gene: TRBJ2-5
V gene: TRBV25-1
clone size: -
D gene: TRBD2
CDR3 DNA: TGTGCCAGCTCAGTTGAGGGACTAGCGGGGGGACTCCAAGAGACCCAGTACTTC
CDR3 protein: CASSVEGLAGGLQETQYF

J gene: TRBJ1-4
V gene: TRBV2
clone size: -
D gene: -
CDR3 DNA: TGTGCCAGCAGGAGGGTCGGCGGGGGTGAAAAACTGTTTTTT
CDR3 protein: CASRRVGGGEKLFF

J gene: TRBJ1-2
V gene: TRBV6-5
clone size: -
D gene: -
CDR3 DNA: TGTGCCAGCACCTCCCATCCGGGGGGGCTTGGTGGCTACACCTTC
CDR3 protein: CASTSHPGGLGGYTF

J gene: TRBJ1-6
V gene: TRBV5-6
clone size: -
D gene: -
CDR3 DNA: TGTGCCAGCAGCATGCCGGGATCAAATTCACCCCTCCACTTT
CDR3 protein: CASSMPGSNSPLHF

J gene: TRBJ1-2
V gene: TRBV6-6
clone size: -
D gene: -
CDR3 DNA: TGTGCCAGCATGGCTCCAACCCGTTGGTATGGCTACACCTTC
CDR3 protein: CASMAPTRWYGYTF

J gene: TRBJ1-1
V gene: TRBV19
clone size: -
D gene: -
CDR3 DNA: TGTGCCAGTAGTATGCCGTCGGTCGGGACTGAAGCTTTCTTT
CDR3 protein: CASSMPSVGTEAFF

J gene: TRBJ1-2
V gene: TRBV5-6
clone size: -
D gene: -
CDR3 DNA: TGTGCCAGCAGCCCAGGACAGACAGGCTATGGCTACACCTTC
CDR3 protein: CASSPGQTGYGYTF

J gene: TRBJ1-6
V gene: TRBV14
clone size: -
D gene: TRBD1
CDR3 DNA: TGTGCCAGCAGCCCGGACAGGGGATTATATTCACCCCTCCACTTT
CDR3 protein: CASSPDRGLYSPLHF

J gene: TRBJ1-5
V gene: TRBV19
clone size: -
D gene: -
CDR3 DNA: TGTGCCAGTAGTGATTTGCAGGGAAATAGTCAGCCCCAGCATTTT
CDR3 protein: CASSDLQGNSQPQHF

J gene: TRBJ1-4
V gene: TRBV6-5
clone size: -
D gene: -
CDR3 DNA: TGTGCCAGCACCCCCGCGGGGAAGAGGGAAAAACTGTTTTTT
CDR3 protein: CASTPAGKREKLFF

J gene: TRBJ2-3
V gene: TRBV28
clone size: -
D gene: TRBD2
CDR3 DNA: TGTGCCAGCAGTCGGACTAGCGGCCCCACCACAGATACGCAGTATTTT
CDR3 protein: CASSRTSGPTTDTQYF

J gene: TRBJ1-3
V gene: TRBV2
clone size: -
D gene: -
CDR3 DNA: TGTGCCAGCAGTGAAAAGATCCTCGGGTACACCATATATTTT
CDR3 protein: CASSEKILGYTIYF

J gene: TRBJ2-2
V gene: TRBV9
clone size: -
D gene: -
CDR3 DNA: TGTGCCAGCAGCGATTTGGACAGCGCGAACACCGGGGAGCTGTTTTTT
CDR3 protein: CASSDLDSANTGELFF

J gene: TRBJ1-3
V gene: TRBV21-1
clone size: -
D gene: -
CDR3 DNA: TGTGCCAGCAGCAAAAAGGGACAGGTACTAGAGGGAAACACCATATATTTT
CDR3 protein: CASSKKGQVLEGNTIYF

J gene: TRBJ1-5
V gene: TRBV24-1
clone size: -
D gene: TRBD1
CDR3 DNA: TGTGCCACCAGTGACCTTGGACAGGGCGGTCAGCCCCAGCATTTT
CDR3 protein: CATSDLGQGGQPQHF

J gene: TRBJ1-1
V gene: TRBV28
clone size: -
D gene: -
CDR3 DNA: TGTGCCAGCATCCGATCGGGTAGGGGAACTGAAGCTTTCTTT
CDR3 protein: CASIRSGRGTEAFF

J gene: TRBJ1-5
V gene: TRBV29-1
clone size: -
D gene: -
CDR3 DNA: TGCAGCGTTGAAGGCGATAGCAATCAGCCCCAGCATTTT
CDR3 protein: CSVEGDSNQPQHF

J gene: TRBJ2-2
V gene: TRBV15
clone size: -
D gene: TRBD2
CDR3 DNA: TGTGCCACCAGCAGACTCCCCGCGGCGCTAGCGGGGGGGAAAAACACCGGGGAGCTGTTTTTT
CDR3 protein: CATSRLPAALAGGKNTGELFF

J gene: TRBJ2-5
V gene: TRBV9
clone size: -
D gene: TRBD1
CDR3 DNA: TGTGCCAGCAGCGTAGCCCCCATTCACAGGGGGGTGAATCAAGAGACCCAGTACTTC
CDR3 protein: CASSVAPIHRGVNQETQYF

J gene: TRBJ2-1
V gene: TRBV3-1/TRBV3-2
clone size: -
D gene: -
CDR3 DNA: TGTGCCAGCAGCCTAGGGCGGACTAAAGGGGCGAATGAGCAGTTCTTC
CDR3 protein: CASSLGRTKGANEQFF

J gene: TRBJ1-6
V gene: TRBV5-1
clone size: -
D gene: -
CDR3 DNA: TGCGCCAGCAGCTTGGTCGCAGGGCCAAACGGGGGTTCACCCCTCCACTTT
CDR3 protein: CASSLVAGPNGGSPLHF

J gene: TRBJ2-1
V gene: TRBV30
clone size: -
D gene: TRBD2
CDR3 DNA: TGTGCCTGGAGTGAGAGCGGGGGGGCCATCGATGAGCAGTTCTTC
CDR3 protein: CAWSESGGAIDEQFF

J gene: TRBJ2-3
V gene: TRBV5-1
clone size: -
D gene: -
CDR3 DNA: TGCGCCAGCAGGACAGAACAAAACACAGATACGCAGTATTTT
CDR3 protein: CASRTEQNTDTQYF

J gene: TRBJ1-4
V gene: TRBV28
clone size: -
D gene: TRBD1
CDR3 DNA: TGTGCCAGCAGTCCAGGGGGTCAGGATGAAAAACTGTTTTTT
CDR3 protein: CASSPGGQDEKLFF

J gene: TRBJ2-3
V gene: TRBV28
clone size: -
D gene: -
CDR3 DNA: TGTGCCAGCAGTTTGACTAGCACAGATACGCAGTATTTT
CDR3 protein: CASSLTSTDTQYF

J gene: TRBJ1-2
V gene: TRBV5-1
clone size: -
D gene: TRBD1
CDR3 DNA: TGCGCCAGCAGCTTCACGACAGGGTCCTATGGCTACACCTTC
CDR3 protein: CASSFTTGSYGYTF

J gene: TRBJ1-2
V gene: TRBV5-1
clone size: -
D gene: -
CDR3 DNA: TGCGCCAGCAGCTTGGGGCCCCCTAGAACCCCTAACTATGGCTACACCTTC
CDR3 protein: CASSLGPPRTPNYGYTF

J gene: TRBJ1-2
V gene: TRBV15
clone size: -
D gene: -
CDR3 DNA: TGTGCCACCAGCAGAGATGCGGGGACCAACTATGGCTACACCTTC
CDR3 protein: CATSRDAGTNYGYTF

J gene: TRBJ1-4
V gene: TRBV5-1
clone size: -
D gene: -
CDR3 DNA: TGCGCCAGCAGTTCGAACAGCGGATTTAATGAAAAACTGTTTTTT
CDR3 protein: CASSSNSGFNEKLFF

J gene: TRBJ1-5
V gene: TRBV19
clone size: once
D gene: TRBD1
CDR3 DNA: TGTGCCAGTCGAACAGGGGGCGCCGGTCAGCCCCAGCATTTT
CDR3 protein: CASRTGGAGQPQHF

J gene: TRBJ1-1
V gene: TRBV24-1
clone size: once
D gene: -
CDR3 DNA: TGTGCCACCAGGGCCAATAGTCCCTACGGGGGTCGGGTGAACACTGAAGCTTTCTTT
CDR3 protein: CATRANSPYGGRVNTEAFF

J gene: TRBJ1-2
V gene: TRBV5-6
clone size: -
D gene: -
CDR3 DNA: TGTGCCAGCAGCTTTTTAGGGGTCAACTATGGCTACACCTTC
CDR3 protein: CASSFLGVNYGYTF

J gene: TRBJ2-5
V gene: TRBV7-2
clone size: -
D gene: -
CDR3 DNA: TGTGCCAGCAGCCCGGAAGGCGGGGGCATTGTTGGGGCCCAGTACTTC
CDR3 protein: CASSPEGGGIVGAQYF